One and the same sample provided the 18 T cell receptor beta chains below, sequenced in a study of CD8 T cells in acute hepatitis C reinfection. The study, taken as a whole, reports: TRBV04 and TRBV06 were preferentially used in all groups, not explained by naive pool overrepresentation.

Using immunoSEQ multiplex PCR, the repertoire was profiled, and TCRdb retains in-frame clones only, with some absent. The data show around 610 clones, around 53% seen once. The time point was: acute HCV infection, within 168 days of estimated infection date. No in vitro expansion preceded sequencing of these hepatitis C virus-specific cells, which were studied ex vivo. Source: HCV NS3-1073 tetramer-sorted CD8+ T cells from PBMCs, taken during acute infection. The receptors derive from a woman in her twenties or thirties who spontaneously cleared hepatitis C infection.

V usage is TRBV27 and J usage is TRBJ2-7; 13 bases align to TRBD2. Trimming took 4 bases from V and 4 from J; bases not matched to a gene: 22. CDR1 and CDR2 (germline): MNHEY, SMNVEV (reference sequence). The CDR3 is 21 amino acids. The CDR3 protein is CASSWGPFGTSGTTSFYEQYF. Here the CDR3 DNA reads TGTGCCAGCAGTTGGGGACCCTTCGGGACTAGCGGGACTACCTCGTTTTACGAGCAGTACTTC.

The rearrangement uses TRBV19 and TRBJ2-7; the match to TRBD1 covers 8 bases. Germline CDR1 is LNHDA and CDR2 is SQIVND (reference sequence). J was trimmed by 0 bases and V by 6 bases; bases with no gene match: 4. The CDR3 consists of 14 residues. The CDR3 reads CASRPGTGSYEQYF. The DNA for the CDR3 is TGTGCCAGTAGGCCCGGGACAGGCTCCTACGAGCAGTACTTC.

The V gene is TRBV7-3, the J gene TRBJ2-5; D is unresolved. The V end was cut by 2 bases, the J end by 3 bases, with 10 bases between. CDR1 is SGHTA, CDR2 FQGTGA, per germline. This CDR3 is built from 14 residues. The CDR3 DNA reads TGTGCCAGCAGCTTATCAGGCGGAGAAGAGACCCAGTACTTC. It codes for CASSLSGGEETQYF.

J is TRBJ2-7 and V is TRBV4-2; 8 bases match TRBD2. V lost 5 bases and J lost 5; bases outside the gene matches: 8. This CDR3 contains 14 residues. In germline, CDR1 is LGHNA, CDR2 YNFKEQ. CDR3: CASSSSGREHEQYF. Here the CDR3 DNA reads TGTGCCAGCAGCTCGAGCGGGAGAGAACACGAGCAGTACTTC.

The sample holds one count of this clone. The chain carries TRBV7-9 and TRBJ1-1, with 7 bases lining up with TRBD1. The germline gives CDR1 SEHNR, CDR2 FQNEAQ (reference sequence). The CDR3 extends over 14 amino acids. V lost 5 bases to trimming and J lost 7 bases; unmatched junction nucleotides: 10. The CDR3 sequence is CASSDRYNRGEAFF. The CDR3 DNA is TGTGCCAGCAGCGATAGATATAACAGGGGTGAAGCTTTCTTT.

This sequence joins TRBV4-2 and TRBJ2-7; 7 bases map to TRBD2. V lost 0 bases and J lost 1; bases outside the gene matches: 9. The CDR3 has 17 residues. Germline CDR1 LGHNA, CDR2 YNFKEQ. The CDR3 reads CASSQDGPTGGSYEQYF. The CDR3 bases are TGTGCCAGCAGCCAAGATGGGCCGACGGGGGGTTCCTACGAGCAGTACTTC.

This clone came up a few times. The rearrangement joins TRBV6-5 to TRBJ1-1, with D possibly being TRBD1 (6 bases). The CDR3 has 11 amino acids. Germline loops: CDR1 MNHEY, CDR2 SVGAGI. V gave up 11 bases and J gave up 11 bases, with 18 bases separating them. CDR3 sequence: CASFGGLVAFF. The CDR3 bases are TGTGCCTCTTTCGGGGGCTTAGTGGCTTTCTTT.

This clone was seen once. The V gene is TRBV2, the J gene TRBJ2-1; 12 nucleotides match TRBD2. The J segment lost 6 bases and the V segment lost 5 bases, leaving 8 bases of the junction unmatched. The CDR3 covers 16 residues. Per germline, CDR1 SNHLY and CDR2 FYNNEI. The CDR3 spells CASSPRTSGEANEQFF. Here the CDR3 DNA reads TGTGCCAGCAGTCCACGGACTAGCGGGGAAGCCAATGAGCAGTTCTTC.

This clone was detected only a few times. V gene TRBV4-2 combines with J gene TRBJ2-1, with D possibly matching TRBD2 (5 bases). Germline-derived CDR1 and CDR2 are LGHNA and YNFKEQ. Trimming left V 3 bases short and J 7 bases short, with 16 bases between. The CDR3 covers 15 residues. The CDR3 loop reads CASSHEVSAGNEQFF. The CDR3 coding sequence is TGTGCCAGCAGCCATGAGGTTAGCGCGGGTAATGAGCAGTTCTTC.

This CDR3 is CASSQEWGTEAFF. The CDR3 DNA is TGTGCCAGCAGCCAAGAATGGGGGACTGAAGCTTTCTTT. This rearrangement joins TRBV9 to TRBJ1-1; the D gene is possibly TRBD1 (5 bases). Germline-derived CDR1 and CDR2 are SGDLS and YYNGEE. The CDR3 sequence is 13 residues long. V was cut by 4 bases and J by 5 bases, with 12 bases left in between.

By frequency in the sample, this clone is large. The chain uses TRBV10-3 and TRBJ1-1; 10 bases fit TRBD1. Germline CDR1 and CDR2: ENHRY and SYGVKD. This CDR3 contains 16 residues. The J segment lost 0 bases and the V segment lost 6 bases, leaving 7 bases of the junction unmatched. CDR3 sequence: CAIRGTGAELNTEAFF. In DNA form, the CDR3 reads TGTGCCATCAGGGGGACAGGGGCCGAACTGAACACTGAAGCTTTCTTT.

The chain links TRBV7-5 to TRBJ2-6; TRBD1, as called in the table, went unchecked against the DNA. TRBV7-5 is an annotated pseudogene. This CDR3 is built from 14 residues. This CDR3 reads CARIRQSRANVLTF. DNA of the CDR3: TGTGCCAGAATCAGACAAAGTCGGGCCAACGTCCTGACTTTC.

The chain joins TRBV6-5 to TRBJ2-5; perhaps TRBD1 as D (6 bases). This CDR3 is 14 amino acids long. The germline V gene encodes CDR1 MNHEY and CDR2 SVGAGI. The V gene lost 5 bases and the J gene lost 0 bases, with 10 bases spanning the gap. Here the CDR3 DNA reads TGTGCCAGCAGTCAAGGGACAAACCAAGAGACCCAGTACTTC. The encoded protein is CASSQGTNQETQYF.

This sequence joins TRBV7-6 and TRBJ1-1, with TRBD1 identical over 10 bases. The length of the CDR3 is 13 residues. Germline V gives CDR1 SGHVS, CDR2 FNYEAQ. V trimming: 5 bases; J trimming: 6 bases; junction bases outside the gene matches: 3. The CDR3 here is CASSPGTGAEAFF. CDR3 DNA sequence: TGTGCCAGCAGCCCTGGGACAGGGGCTGAAGCTTTCTTT.

A few counts support this clone. The chain is built from TRBV6-6 and TRBJ2-7; D possibly corresponds to TRBD2 (6 bases). CDR3 length: 15 amino acids. V was pared by 0 bases and J by 6 bases, with 15 bases between. CDR1 is MNHNY and CDR2 is SVGAGI in the germline V gene (reference sequence). The CDR3 spells CASSYSLEGGGEQYF. For the CDR3, the DNA is TGTGCCAGCAGTTACTCCCTCGAGGGAGGAGGCGAGCAGTACTTC.

The V gene is TRBV13, the J gene TRBJ1-1; 7 bases match TRBD1. The CDR3 consists of 13 residues. CDR1 and CDR2 (germline): PRHDT, FYEKMQ (reference sequence). With 5 bases clipped from V and 4 bases from J, the junction kept 4 bases outside the gene matches. CDR3 amino acids: CASSDSGGTEAFF. CDR3 DNA sequence: TGTGCCAGCAGCGACTCAGGGGGCACTGAAGCTTTCTTT.

This chain uses TRBV29-1 with TRBJ2-5, with TRBD2 identical over 13 bases. This CDR3 has 19 residues. Trimming at V came to 1 base and at J to 1 base, leaving 12 bases not matched to a gene. Germline V lookup: CDR1 SQVTM, CDR2 ANQGSEA. The CDR3: CSVEGRLAGGHLSQETQYF. For the CDR3, the DNA is TGCAGCGTTGAAGGTCGACTAGCGGGAGGCCACCTTAGCCAAGAGACCCAGTACTTC.

This clone has a handful of counts. V gene TRBV13 combines with J gene TRBJ2-3; 16 nucleotides agree with TRBD2. Germline lookup yields CDR1 PRHDT and CDR2 FYEKMQ (reference sequence). Germline trimming cut 1 base from V and 2 bases from J; bases unmatched to any gene: 9. The CDR3 is made up of 20 amino acids. CDR3 loop: CASSLAPGLAGGPDTDTQYF. DNA of the CDR3: TGTGCCAGCAGCTTAGCCCCGGGACTAGCGGGAGGGCCTGACACAGATACGCAGTATTTT. Combining the CDR3 with reference TRBV13 and TRBJ2-3 gives the whole variable domain AAGVIQSPRHLIKEKRETATLKCYPIPRHDTVYWYQQGPGQDPQFLISFYEKMQSDKGSIPDRFSAQQFSDYHSELNMSSLELGDSALYFCASSLAPGLAGGPDTDTQYFGPGTRLTVL.